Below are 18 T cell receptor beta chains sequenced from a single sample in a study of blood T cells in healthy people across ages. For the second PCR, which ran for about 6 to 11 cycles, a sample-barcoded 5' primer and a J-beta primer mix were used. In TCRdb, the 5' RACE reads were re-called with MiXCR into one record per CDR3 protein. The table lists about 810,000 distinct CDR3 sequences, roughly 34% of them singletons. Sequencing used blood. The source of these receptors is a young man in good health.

DNA for the CDR3: TGTGCCAGTAGTATAGAGAGGCTAGCGGGGGACGCGATCGGGGAGCTGTTTTTT. Translated: CASSIERLAGDAIGELFF. The rearrangement links TRBV19 to TRBJ2-2; 10 bases line up with TRBD2. Germline V gene data show CDR1 as LNHDA and CDR2 as SQIVND (reference sequence). J was trimmed by 7 bases and V by 0 bases; bases with no gene match: 11. The CDR3 runs to 18 residues.

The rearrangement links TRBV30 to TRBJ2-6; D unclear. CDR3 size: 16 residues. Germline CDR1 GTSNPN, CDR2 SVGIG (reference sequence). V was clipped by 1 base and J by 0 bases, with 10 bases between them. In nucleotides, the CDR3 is TGTGCCTGGAGTGCCGGACGGACCTCTGGGGCCAACGTCCTGACTTTC. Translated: CAWSAGRTSGANVLTF. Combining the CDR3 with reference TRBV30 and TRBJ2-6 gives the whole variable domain SQTIHQWPATLVQPVGSPLSLECTVEGTSNPNLYWYRQAAGRGLQLLFYSVGIGQISSEVPQNLSASRPQDRQFILSSKKLLLSDSGFYLCAWSAGRTSGANVLTFGAGSRLTVL.

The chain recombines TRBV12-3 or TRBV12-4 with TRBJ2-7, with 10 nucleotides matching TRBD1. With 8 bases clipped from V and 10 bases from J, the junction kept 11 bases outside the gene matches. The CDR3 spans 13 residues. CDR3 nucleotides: TGTGCCAGCGATTCCCAGACAGGGGGCGCTCAGTACTTC. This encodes CASDSQTGGAQYF.

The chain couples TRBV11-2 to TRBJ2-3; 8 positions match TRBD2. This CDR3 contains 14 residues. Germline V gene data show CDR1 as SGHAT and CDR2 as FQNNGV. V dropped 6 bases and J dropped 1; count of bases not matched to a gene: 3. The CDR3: CASSSTSGTDTQYF. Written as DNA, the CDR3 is TGTGCCAGCAGTTCGACTAGCGGCACAGATACGCAGTATTTT.

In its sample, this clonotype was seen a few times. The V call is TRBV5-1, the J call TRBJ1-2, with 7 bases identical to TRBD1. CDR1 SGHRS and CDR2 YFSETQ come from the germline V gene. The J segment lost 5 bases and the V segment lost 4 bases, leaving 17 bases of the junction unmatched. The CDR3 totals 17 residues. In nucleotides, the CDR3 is TGCGCCAGCAGCGGTGGACCGGGACAGAAAAACGAGTATGGCTACACCTTC. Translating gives CASSGGPGQKNEYGYTF.

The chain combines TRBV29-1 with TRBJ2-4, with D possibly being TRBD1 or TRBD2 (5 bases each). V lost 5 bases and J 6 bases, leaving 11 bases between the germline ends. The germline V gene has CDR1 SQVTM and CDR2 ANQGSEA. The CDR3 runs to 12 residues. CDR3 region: CSVRGSGNIQYF. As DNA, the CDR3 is TGCAGCGTTCGGGGCTCGGGAAACATTCAGTACTTC.

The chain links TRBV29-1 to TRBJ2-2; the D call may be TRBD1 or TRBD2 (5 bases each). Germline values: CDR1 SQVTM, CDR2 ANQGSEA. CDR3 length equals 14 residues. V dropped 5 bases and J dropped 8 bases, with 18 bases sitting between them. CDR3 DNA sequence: TGCAGCGTTCCCGGGCCGGAGAGGGGTGGGGAGCTGTTTTTT. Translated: CSVPGPERGGELFF.

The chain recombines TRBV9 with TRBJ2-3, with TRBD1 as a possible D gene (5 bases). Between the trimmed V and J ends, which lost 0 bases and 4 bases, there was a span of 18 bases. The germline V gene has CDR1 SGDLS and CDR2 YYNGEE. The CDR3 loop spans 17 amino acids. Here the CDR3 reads CASSVEADSVGADTQYF. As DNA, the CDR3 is TGTGCCAGCAGCGTAGAAGCCGACAGCGTAGGCGCAGATACGCAGTATTTT.

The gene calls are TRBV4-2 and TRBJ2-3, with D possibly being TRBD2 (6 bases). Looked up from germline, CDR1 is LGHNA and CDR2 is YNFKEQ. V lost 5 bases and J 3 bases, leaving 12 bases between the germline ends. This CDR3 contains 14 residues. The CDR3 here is CASSGSGGTDTQYF. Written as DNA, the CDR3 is TGTGCCAGCAGCGGGAGTGGGGGGACAGATACGCAGTATTTT.

CDR3 nucleotide sequence: TGTGCCAGCAGCCGTTTCAAGACAGGGGAGAATGAAAAACTGTTTTTT. Protein: CASSRFKTGENEKLFF. This chain connects TRBV5-6 to TRBJ1-4; 8 nucleotides align to TRBD1. CDR1 and CDR2 (germline): SGHDT, YYEEEE. Germline trimming cut 4 bases from V and 5 bases from J; bases unmatched to any gene: 10. The CDR3 covers 16 residues.

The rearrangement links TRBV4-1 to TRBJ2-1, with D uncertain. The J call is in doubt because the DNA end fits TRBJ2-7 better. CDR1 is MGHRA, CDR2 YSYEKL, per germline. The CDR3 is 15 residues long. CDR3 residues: CASSQTETSLSEQYF. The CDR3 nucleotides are TGCGCCAGCAGCCAGACCGAGACTTCTTTGTCTGAGCAGTACTTC.

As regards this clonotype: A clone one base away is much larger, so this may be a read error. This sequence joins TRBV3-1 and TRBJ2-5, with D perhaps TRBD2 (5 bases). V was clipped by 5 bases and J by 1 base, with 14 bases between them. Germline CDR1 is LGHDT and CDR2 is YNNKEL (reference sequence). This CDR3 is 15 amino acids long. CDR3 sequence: CASSLVPGIQETQYF. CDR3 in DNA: TGTGCCAGCAGCTTAGTACCGGGAATCCAAGAGACCCAGTACTTC.

CDR3 in DNA: TGTGCCAAGGGGGGGCAGGGAGCGATTGAGCAGTACTTC. Protein: CAKGGQGAIEQYF. The rearrangement links TRBV6-6 to TRBJ2-7; perhaps TRBD2 as D (7 bases). Between the trimmed V and J ends, which lost 10 bases and 7 bases, there was a span of 20 bases. Germline V CDR1 and CDR2: MNHNY, SVGAGI (reference sequence). This CDR3 contains 13 residues.

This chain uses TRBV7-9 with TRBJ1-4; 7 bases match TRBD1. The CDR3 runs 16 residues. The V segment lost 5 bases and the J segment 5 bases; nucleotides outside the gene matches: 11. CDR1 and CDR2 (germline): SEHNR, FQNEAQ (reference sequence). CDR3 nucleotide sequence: TGTGCCAGCAGCGGGCCTAAGACAGGGCCAAATGAAAAACTGTTTTTT. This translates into CASSGPKTGPNEKLFF.

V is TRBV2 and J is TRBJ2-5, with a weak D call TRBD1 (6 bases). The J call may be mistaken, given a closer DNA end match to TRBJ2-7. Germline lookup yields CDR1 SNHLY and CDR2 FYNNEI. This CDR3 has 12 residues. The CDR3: CASNRVFYEQYF. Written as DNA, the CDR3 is TGTGCCTCCAACAGGGTTTTCTACGAGCAGTACTTC.

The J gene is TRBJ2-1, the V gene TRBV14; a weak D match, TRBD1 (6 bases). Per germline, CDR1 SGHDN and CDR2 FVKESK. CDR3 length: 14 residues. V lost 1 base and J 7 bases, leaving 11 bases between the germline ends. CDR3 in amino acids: CASSQGTVINEQFF. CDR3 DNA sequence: TGTGCCAGCAGCCAAGGGACAGTAATTAATGAGCAGTTCTTC.

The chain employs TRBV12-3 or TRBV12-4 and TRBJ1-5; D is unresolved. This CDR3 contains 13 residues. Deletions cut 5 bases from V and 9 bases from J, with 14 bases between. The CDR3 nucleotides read TGTGCCAGCAGTACCCAAAGAGTTGGGCCCCAGCATTTT. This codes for CASSTQRVGPQHF.

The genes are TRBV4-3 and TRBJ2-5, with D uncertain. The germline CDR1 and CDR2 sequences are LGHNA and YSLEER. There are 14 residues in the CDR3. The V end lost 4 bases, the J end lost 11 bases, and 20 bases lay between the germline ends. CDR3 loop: CASSREDSRNEQYF. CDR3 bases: TGCGCCAGCAGCCGGGAAGACTCTCGGAATGAGCAGTACTTC.